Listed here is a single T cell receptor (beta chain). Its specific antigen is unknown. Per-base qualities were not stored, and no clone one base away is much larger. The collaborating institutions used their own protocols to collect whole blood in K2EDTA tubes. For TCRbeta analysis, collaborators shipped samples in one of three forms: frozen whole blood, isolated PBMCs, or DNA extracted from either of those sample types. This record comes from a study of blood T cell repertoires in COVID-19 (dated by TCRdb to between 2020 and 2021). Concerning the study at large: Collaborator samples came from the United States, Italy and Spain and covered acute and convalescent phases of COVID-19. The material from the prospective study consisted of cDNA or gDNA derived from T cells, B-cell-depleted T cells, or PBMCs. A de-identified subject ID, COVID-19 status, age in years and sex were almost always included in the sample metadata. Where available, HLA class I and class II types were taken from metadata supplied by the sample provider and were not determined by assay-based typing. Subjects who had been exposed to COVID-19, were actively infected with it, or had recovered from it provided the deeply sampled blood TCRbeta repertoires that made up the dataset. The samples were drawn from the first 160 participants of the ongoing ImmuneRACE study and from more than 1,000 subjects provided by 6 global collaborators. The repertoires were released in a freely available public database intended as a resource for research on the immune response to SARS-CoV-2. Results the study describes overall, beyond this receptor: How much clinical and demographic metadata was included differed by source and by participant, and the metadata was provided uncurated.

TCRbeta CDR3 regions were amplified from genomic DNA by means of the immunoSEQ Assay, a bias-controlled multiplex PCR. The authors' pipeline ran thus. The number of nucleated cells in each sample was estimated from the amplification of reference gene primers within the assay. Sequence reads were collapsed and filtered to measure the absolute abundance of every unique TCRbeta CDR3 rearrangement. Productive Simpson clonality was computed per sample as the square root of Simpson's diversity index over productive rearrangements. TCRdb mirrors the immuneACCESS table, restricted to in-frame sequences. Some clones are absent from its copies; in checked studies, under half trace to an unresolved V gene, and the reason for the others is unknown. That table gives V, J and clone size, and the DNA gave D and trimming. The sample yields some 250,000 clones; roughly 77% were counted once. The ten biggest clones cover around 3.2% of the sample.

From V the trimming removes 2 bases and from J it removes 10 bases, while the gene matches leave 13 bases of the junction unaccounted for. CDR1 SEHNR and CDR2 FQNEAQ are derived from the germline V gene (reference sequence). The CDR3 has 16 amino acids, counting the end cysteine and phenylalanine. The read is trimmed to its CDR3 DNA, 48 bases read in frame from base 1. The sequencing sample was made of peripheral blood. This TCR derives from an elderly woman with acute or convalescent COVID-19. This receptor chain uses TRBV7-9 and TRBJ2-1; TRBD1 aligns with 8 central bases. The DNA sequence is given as TGTGCCAGCAGCTTAAGGACAGGGAATATCCCTACGGAGCAGTTCTTC. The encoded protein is CASSLRTGNIPTEQFF.